These T cell receptor beta chains were read from a single sample in a study of cytomegalovirus exposure and HLA in healthy donors. TCRdb's table, derived via immunoSEQ multiplex PCR, lists solely in-frame clones and lacks some. The repertoire holds roughly 190,000 clones, with roughly 80% as singletons. Sequencing was performed on PBMCs. These receptors were taken from a man aged 50 to 60 in good health and CMV-seronegative. Each CDR3 is given with its conserved first and last residue.

V	J	CDR3
TRBV7-9	TRBJ2-1	CASSPQGLGDEQFF
TRBV4-1	TRBJ2-7	CASGATGGLDEQYF
TRBV25-1	TRBJ2-7	CASRDRGVLGEQYF
TRBV4-3	TRBJ2-3	CASSHVLAGATYTDTQYF
TRBV10-3	TRBJ1-6	CAISEPRTGGSYNSPLHF
TRBV2	TRBJ2-7	CASKMLTGSPYEQYF
TRBV18	TRBJ1-1	CASSLGVIAEAFF
TRBV5-1	TRBJ1-1	CASSINPGITEAFF
TRBV9	TRBJ2-1	CASSPYEEDEQFF
TRBV21-1	TRBJ1-2	CASSMRQGYGYTF